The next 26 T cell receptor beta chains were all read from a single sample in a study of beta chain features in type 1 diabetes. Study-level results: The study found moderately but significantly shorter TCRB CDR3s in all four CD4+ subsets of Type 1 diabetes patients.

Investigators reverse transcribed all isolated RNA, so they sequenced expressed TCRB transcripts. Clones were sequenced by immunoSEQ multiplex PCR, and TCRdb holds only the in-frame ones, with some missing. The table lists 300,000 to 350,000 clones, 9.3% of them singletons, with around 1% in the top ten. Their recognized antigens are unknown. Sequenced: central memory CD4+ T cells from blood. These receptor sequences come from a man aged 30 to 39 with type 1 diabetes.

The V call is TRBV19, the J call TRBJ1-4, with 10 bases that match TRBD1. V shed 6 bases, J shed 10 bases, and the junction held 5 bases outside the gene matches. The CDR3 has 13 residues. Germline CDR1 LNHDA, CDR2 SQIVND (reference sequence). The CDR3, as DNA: TGTGCCAGTAGCGGCGGACAGGGGGGAAAACTGTTTTTT. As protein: CASSGGQGGKLFF. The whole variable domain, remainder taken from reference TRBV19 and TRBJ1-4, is DGGITQSPKYLFRKEGQNVTLSCEQNLNHDAMYWYRQDPGQGLRLIYYSQIVNDFQKGDIAEGYSVSREKKESFPLTVTSAQKNPTAFYLCASSGGQGGKLFFGSGTQLSVL.

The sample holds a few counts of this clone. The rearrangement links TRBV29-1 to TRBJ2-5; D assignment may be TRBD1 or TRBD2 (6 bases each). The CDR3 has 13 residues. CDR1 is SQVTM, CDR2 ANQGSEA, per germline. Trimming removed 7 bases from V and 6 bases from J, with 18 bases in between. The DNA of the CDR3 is TGCAGCGGCGGGACAACGAATACGCAGACCCAGTACTTC. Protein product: CSGGTTNTQTQYF.

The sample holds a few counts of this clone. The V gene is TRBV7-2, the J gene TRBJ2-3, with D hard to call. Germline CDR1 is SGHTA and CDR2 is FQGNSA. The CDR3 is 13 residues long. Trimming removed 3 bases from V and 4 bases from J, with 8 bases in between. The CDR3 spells CASSFSGSDTQYF. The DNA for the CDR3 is TGTGCCAGCAGCTTCTCCGGGTCAGATACGCAGTATTTT.

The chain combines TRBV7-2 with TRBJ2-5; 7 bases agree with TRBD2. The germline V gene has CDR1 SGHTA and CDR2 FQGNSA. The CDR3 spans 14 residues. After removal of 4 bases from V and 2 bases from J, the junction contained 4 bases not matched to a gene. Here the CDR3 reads CASSSPRGQETQYF. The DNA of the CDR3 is TGTGCCAGCAGCTCCCCGCGGGGGCAAGAGACCCAGTACTTC. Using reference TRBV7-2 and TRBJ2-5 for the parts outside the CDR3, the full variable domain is GAGVSQSPSNKVTEKGKDVELRCDPISGHTALYWYRQSLGQGLEFLIYFQGNSAPDKSGLPSDRFSAERTGGSVSTLTIQRTQQEDSAVYLCASSSPRGQETQYFGPGTRLLVL.

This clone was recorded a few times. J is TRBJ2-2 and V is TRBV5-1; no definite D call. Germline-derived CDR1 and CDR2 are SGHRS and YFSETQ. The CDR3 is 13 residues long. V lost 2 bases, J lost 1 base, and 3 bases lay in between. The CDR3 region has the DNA TGCGCCAGCAGCTTCCGGAACACCGGGGAGCTGTTTTTT. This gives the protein CASSFRNTGELFF.

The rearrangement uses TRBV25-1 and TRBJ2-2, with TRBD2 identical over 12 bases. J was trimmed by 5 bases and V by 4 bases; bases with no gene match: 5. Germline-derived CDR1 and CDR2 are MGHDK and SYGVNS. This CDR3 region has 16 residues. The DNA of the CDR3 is TGTGCCAGCAGTGGATTTACTAGCGGGGGGACCGGGGAGCTGTTTTTT. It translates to CASSGFTSGGTGELFF.

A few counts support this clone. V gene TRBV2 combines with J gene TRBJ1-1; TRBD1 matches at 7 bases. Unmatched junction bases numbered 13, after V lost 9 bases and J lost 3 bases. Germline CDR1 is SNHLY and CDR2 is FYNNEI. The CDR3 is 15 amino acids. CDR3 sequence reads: CASSLNRGGYTEAFF. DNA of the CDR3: TGTGCCAGTTCTCTTAACAGGGGAGGTTACACTGAAGCTTTCTTT.

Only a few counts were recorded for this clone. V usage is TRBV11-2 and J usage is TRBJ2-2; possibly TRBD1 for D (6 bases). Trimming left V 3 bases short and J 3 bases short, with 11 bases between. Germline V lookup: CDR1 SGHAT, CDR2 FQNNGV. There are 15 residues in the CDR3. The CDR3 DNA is TGTGCCAGCAGCTTTTACAGGGTTGACACCGGGGAGCTGTTTTTT. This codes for CASSFYRVDTGELFF.

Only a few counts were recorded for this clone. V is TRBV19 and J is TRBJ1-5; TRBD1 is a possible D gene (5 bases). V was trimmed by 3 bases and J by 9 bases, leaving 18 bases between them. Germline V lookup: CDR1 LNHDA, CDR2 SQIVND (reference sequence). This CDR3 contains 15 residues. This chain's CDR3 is CASSISVNGGRPQHF. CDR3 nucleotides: TGTGCCAGTAGTATTTCGGTGAACGGGGGGAGGCCCCAGCATTTT. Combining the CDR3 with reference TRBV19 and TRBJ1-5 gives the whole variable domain DGGITQSPKYLFRKEGQNVTLSCEQNLNHDAMYWYRQDPGQGLRLIYYSQIVNDFQKGDIAEGYSVSREKKESFPLTVTSAQKNPTAFYLCASSISVNGGRPQHFGDGTRLSIL.

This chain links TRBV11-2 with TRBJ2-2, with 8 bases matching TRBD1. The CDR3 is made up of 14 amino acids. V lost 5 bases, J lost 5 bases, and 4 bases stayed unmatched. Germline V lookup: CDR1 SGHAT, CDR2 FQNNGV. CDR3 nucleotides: TGTGCCAGCAGCGACAGGGGTATGACCGGGGAGCTGTTTTTT. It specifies CASSDRGMTGELFF.

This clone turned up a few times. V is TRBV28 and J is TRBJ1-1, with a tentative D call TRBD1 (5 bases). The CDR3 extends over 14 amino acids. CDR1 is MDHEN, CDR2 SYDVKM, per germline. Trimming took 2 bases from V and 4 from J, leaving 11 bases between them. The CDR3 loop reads CASSLRGPATEAFF. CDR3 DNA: TGTGCCAGCAGTTTACGGGGACCCGCCACTGAAGCTTTCTTT.

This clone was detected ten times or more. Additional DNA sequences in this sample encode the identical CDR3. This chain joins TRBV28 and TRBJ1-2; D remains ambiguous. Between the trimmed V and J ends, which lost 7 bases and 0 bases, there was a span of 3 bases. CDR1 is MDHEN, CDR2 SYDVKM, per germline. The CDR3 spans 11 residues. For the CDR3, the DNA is TGTGCCAGCACCTCTAACTATGGCTACACCTTC. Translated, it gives CASTSNYGYTF.

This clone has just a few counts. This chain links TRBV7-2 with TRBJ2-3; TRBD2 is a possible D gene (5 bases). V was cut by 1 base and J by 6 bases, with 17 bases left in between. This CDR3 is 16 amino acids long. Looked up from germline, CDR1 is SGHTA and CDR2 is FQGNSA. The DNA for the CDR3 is TGTGCCAGCAGCTTAGAGTCCTGGACTGGAATGGATACGCAGTATTTT. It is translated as CASSLESWTGMDTQYF.

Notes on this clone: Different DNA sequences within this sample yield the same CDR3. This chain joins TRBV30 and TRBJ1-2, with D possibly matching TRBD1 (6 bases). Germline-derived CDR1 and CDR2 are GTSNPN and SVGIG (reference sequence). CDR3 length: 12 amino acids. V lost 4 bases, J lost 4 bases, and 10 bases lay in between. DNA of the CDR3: TGTGCCTGGACGGCAGGGGCCTATGGCTACACCTTC. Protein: CAWTAGAYGYTF.

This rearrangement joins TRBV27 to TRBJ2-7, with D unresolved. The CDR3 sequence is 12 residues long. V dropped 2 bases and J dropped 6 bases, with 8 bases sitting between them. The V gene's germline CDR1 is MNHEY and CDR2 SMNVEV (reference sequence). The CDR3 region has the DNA TGTGCCAGCAGTTTAAGTCAAGGCGAGCAGTACTTC. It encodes CASSLSQGEQYF.

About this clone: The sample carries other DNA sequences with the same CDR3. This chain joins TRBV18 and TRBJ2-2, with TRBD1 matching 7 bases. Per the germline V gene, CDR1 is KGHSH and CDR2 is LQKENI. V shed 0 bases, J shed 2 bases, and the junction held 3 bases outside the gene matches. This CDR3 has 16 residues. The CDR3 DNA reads TGTGCCAGCTCACCACCGGGACAGCTAAACACCGGGGAGCTGTTTTTT. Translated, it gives CASSPPGQLNTGELFF.

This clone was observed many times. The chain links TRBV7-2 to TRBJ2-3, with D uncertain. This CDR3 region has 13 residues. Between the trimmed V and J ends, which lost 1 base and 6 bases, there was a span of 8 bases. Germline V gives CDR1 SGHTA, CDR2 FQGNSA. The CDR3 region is CASSLDVGDTQYF. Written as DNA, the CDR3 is TGTGCCAGCAGCTTAGACGTCGGGGATACGCAGTATTTT.

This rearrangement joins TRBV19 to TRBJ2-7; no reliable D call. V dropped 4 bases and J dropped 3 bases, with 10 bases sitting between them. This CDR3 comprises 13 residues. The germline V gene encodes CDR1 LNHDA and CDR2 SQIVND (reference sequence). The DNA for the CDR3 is TGTGCCAGTAGTAAGGAGCTTGACTACGAGCAGTACTTC. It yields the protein CASSKELDYEQYF.

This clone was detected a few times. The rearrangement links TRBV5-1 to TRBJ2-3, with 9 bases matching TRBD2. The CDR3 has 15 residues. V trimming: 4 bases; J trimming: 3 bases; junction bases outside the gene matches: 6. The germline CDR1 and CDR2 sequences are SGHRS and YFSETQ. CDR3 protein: CASSRGGADTDTQYF. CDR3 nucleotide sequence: TGCGCCAGCAGCCGCGGGGGGGCGGATACAGATACGCAGTATTTT.

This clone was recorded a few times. Written as DNA, the CDR3 is TGTGCCATCGGTCCCGGACGCCTGGCCCACGAGCAGTACTTC. It codes for CAIGPGRLAHEQYF. J is TRBJ2-7 and V is TRBV10-3; D gene unclear. Looked up from germline, CDR1 is ENHRY and CDR2 is SYGVKD. The CDR3 consists of 14 residues. Between the trimmed V and J ends, which lost 8 bases and 5 bases, there was a span of 19 bases.

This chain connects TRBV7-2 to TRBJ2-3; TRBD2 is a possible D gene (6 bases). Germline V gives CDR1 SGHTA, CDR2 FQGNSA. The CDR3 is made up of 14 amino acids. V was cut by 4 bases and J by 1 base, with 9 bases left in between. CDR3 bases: TGTGCCAGCAGCTCCCCTAGCGGCACAGATACGCAGTATTTT. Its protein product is CASSSPSGTDTQYF.

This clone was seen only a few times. CDR3 residues: CASSLAEGGQRGYTF. CDR3 sequence (DNA): TGTGCCAGCAGCTTGGCCGAGGGGGGCCAGAGGGGCTACACCTTC. The genes are TRBV5-4 and TRBJ1-2; tentative D call: TRBD1 (6 bases). V gave up 0 bases and J gave up 8 bases, with 17 bases separating them. CDR3 size: 15 residues. Germline CDR1 and CDR2: SGHNT and YYREEE (reference sequence). Based on the CDR3 plus reference TRBV5-4 and TRBJ1-2, the full variable domain is ETGVTQSPTHLIKTRGQQVTLRCSSQSGHNTVSWYQQALGQGPQFIFQYYREEENGRGNFPPRFSGLQFPNYSSELNVNALELDDSALYLCASSLAEGGQRGYTFGSGTRLTVV.

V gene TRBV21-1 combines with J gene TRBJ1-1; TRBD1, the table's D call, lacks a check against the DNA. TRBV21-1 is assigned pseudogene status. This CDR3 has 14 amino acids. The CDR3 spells CASTFNPGQGKAFF. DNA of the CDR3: TGTGCCAGCACCTTCAATCCGGGACAGGGGAAAGCTTTCTTT.

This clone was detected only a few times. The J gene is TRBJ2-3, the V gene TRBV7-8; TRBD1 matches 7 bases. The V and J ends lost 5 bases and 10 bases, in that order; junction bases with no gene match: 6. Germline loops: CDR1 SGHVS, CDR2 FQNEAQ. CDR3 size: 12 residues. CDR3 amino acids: CASSKGAAAQYF. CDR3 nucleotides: TGTGCCAGCAGCAAGGGGGCCGCGGCGCAGTATTTT. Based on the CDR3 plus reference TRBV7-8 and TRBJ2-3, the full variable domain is GAGVSQSPRYKVAKRGQDVALRCDPISGHVSLFWYQQALGQGPEFLTYFQNEAQLDKSGLPSDRFFAERPEGSVSTLKIQRTQQEDSAVYLCASSKGAAAQYFGPGTRLTVL.

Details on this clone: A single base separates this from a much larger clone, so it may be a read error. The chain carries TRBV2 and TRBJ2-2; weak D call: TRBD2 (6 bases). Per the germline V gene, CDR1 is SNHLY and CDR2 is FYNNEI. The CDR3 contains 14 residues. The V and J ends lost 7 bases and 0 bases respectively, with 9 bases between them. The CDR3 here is CASTRGANTGELFF. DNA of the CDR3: TGTGCCAGCACGCGGGGAGCGAACACCGGGGAGCTGTTTTTT.

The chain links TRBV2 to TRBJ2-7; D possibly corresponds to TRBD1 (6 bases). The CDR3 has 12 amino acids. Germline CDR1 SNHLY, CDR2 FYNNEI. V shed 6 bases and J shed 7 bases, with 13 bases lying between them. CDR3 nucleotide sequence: TGTGCCAGCAGGACAGGTCCCCGGGAGCAGTACTTC. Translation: CASRTGPREQYF.